A selection of T cell receptor beta chains follows, all from one sample in a study of shared clonotypes between healthy human individuals. Clones were sequenced by immunoSEQ multiplex PCR, and TCRdb holds only the in-frame ones, with some missing. Altogether some 800,000 clones are present, about 92% being singletons, with the ten largest covering around 24%. Specimen: naive CD8+ T cells sorted from blood. The receptor source for this set is a young man in good health. Both conserved end residues are part of each CDR3.

V gene	J gene	CDR3 protein
TRBV28	TRBJ2-7	CASSFSDRAYEQYF
TRBV5-1	TRBJ2-3	CASSLGQGAPTDTQYF
TRBV28	TRBJ2-7	CASSFYGSHSYEQYF
TRBV7-9	TRBJ1-1	CASSLLQGRDTEAFF
TRBV5-6	TRBJ2-5	CASSLASGRETQYF
TRBV4-3	TRBJ2-7	CASSQVGGNYEQYF
TRBV9	TRBJ2-5	CASSVDLSGTQYF
TRBV14	TRBJ1-2	CASSQALYGYTF
TRBV4-1	TRBJ2-1	CASSQGVRLAAYNEQFF
TRBV4-1	TRBJ2-7	CASSQEQAGRYEQYF
TRBV7-9	TRBJ2-1	CASAGRPYNEQFF
TRBV28	TRBJ2-4	CASTPPGKNIQYF
TRBV7-9	TRBJ2-1	CASSLVNRGNEQFF
TRBV9	TRBJ1-1	CASSGQGNAEAFF
TRBV6-1	TRBJ2-7	CASSERGTSYEQYF
TRBV5-4	TRBJ1-1	CASSLIKGGYNTEAFF
TRBV7-9	TRBJ2-3	CASSLHPGGTDTQYF
TRBV7-6	TRBJ1-2	CASSLGWGRPDYGYTF
TRBV7-9	TRBJ2-1	CASSDASATPYNEQFF
TRBV13	TRBJ2-5	CASSLAGSEETQYF
TRBV9	TRBJ2-3	CASSVMSTDTQYF
TRBV27	TRBJ2-3	CASQGMGDTQYF
TRBV9	TRBJ1-1	CASSRGYTEAFF
TRBV7-8	TRBJ2-1	CASSSGLAGVKWDEQFF
TRBV4-1	TRBJ2-2	CASSQSGELFF
TRBV11-2	TRBJ1-6	CASSLDSFGDPISPLHF
TRBV5-6	TRBJ2-6	CASSLGSGANVLTF